The 13 T cell receptor beta chains below were found in one sample sequenced in a study of control samples from healthy donors and cancer patients. Profiled with immunoSEQ multiplex PCR; TCRdb holds only in-frame clones, not every one. The sample lists 110,000 or so clones; about 80% were seen once. The source material was blood. The source is a young man in good health.

This chain links TRBV3-1 (or the pseudogene TRBV3-2) with TRBJ2-1; D uncertain. This CDR3 has 16 amino acids. The V and J ends lost 1 base and 0 bases respectively, with 10 bases between them. Germline CDR1 reads LGHDT; CDR2 reads YNNKEL (reference sequence). CDR3 residues: CASSQVQVSSYNEQFF. In nucleotides, the CDR3 is TGTGCCAGCAGCCAAGTTCAGGTGAGCTCCTACAATGAGCAGTTCTTC.

The chain carries TRBV5-1 and TRBJ2-3; D gene uncertain. The CDR3 is 13 residues long. Germline values: CDR1 SGHRS, CDR2 YFSETQ. Trimming left V 0 bases short and J 5 bases short, with 7 bases between. The DNA for the CDR3 is TGCGCCAGCAGCTTGGGTATCAGAGATACGCAGTATTTT. This gives the protein CASSLGIRDTQYF.

The chain couples TRBV19 to TRBJ1-4, with D perhaps matching TRBD1 (5 bases). The CDR3 sequence is 15 residues long. The V end lost 3 bases, the J end lost 3 bases, and 11 bases lay between the germline ends. From germline, CDR1 is LNHDA and CDR2 SQIVND (reference sequence). As DNA, the CDR3 is TGTGCCAGTAGTATCGGGGGAGTGGCTAATGAAAAACTGTTTTTT. Protein product: CASSIGGVANEKLFF.

In its sample, this clone was seen a few times. This chain joins TRBV25-1 and TRBJ2-2; TRBD2 aligns across 12 bases. Germline V gene lookup returns CDR1 MGHDK and CDR2 SYGVNS. CDR3 size: 18 residues. J gave up 1 base and V 5 bases, and 8 bases lay outside the gene matches. This CDR3 reads CASSSRTSGALNTGELFF. The CDR3 nucleotides are TGTGCCAGCAGTTCGCGGACTAGCGGGGCTTTGAACACCGGGGAGCTGTTTTTT. Together with reference TRBV25-1 and TRBJ2-2, the CDR3 gives the full variable domain: EADIYQTPRYLVIGTGKKITLECSQTMGHDKMYWYQQDPGMELHLIHYSYGVNSTEKGDLSSESTVSRIRTEHFPLTLESARPSHTSQYLCASSSRTSGALNTGELFFGEGSRLTVL.

This rearrangement joins TRBV6-5 to TRBJ1-2, with 11 bases that match TRBD1. Germline CDR1 and CDR2: MNHEY and SVGAGI. CDR3 size: 15 residues. The J segment lost 0 bases and the V segment lost 6 bases, leaving 3 bases of the junction unmatched. For the CDR3, the DNA is TGTGCCAGCAGGGACAGGGGGCGGGCTAACTATGGCTACACCTTC. Protein product: CASRDRGRANYGYTF.

V gene TRBV2 combines with J gene TRBJ2-2; 7 nucleotides line up with TRBD1. After removal of 6 bases from V and 4 bases from J, the junction contained 5 bases not matched to a gene. Germline CDR1 SNHLY, CDR2 FYNNEI. This CDR3 has 14 amino acids. Here the CDR3 reads CASRGQFVTGELFF. The DNA for the CDR3 is TGTGCCAGCAGGGGACAGTTCGTCACCGGGGAGCTGTTTTTT.

This rearrangement joins TRBV29-1 to TRBJ1-2; D not resolved. V lost 1 base, J lost 6 bases, and 18 bases lay in between. Germline V CDR1 and CDR2: SQVTM, ANQGSEA. CDR3 length: 15 amino acids. DNA for the CDR3: TGCAGCGTTGAAGTAGCAGGTCAGCCCCTAGATGGCTACACCTTC. It is translated as CSVEVAGQPLDGYTF.

This clone was recorded only once. The J gene is TRBJ1-5, the V gene TRBV5-1; weak D call: TRBD1 (5 bases). This CDR3 comprises 15 residues. V was shortened by 1 base and J by 5 bases, with 13 bases between the two germline ends. In germline, CDR1 is SGHRS, CDR2 YFSETQ. CDR3 region: CASSLSPQGDQPQHF. The CDR3 DNA sequence: TGCGCCAGCAGCTTGTCCCCCCAGGGTGATCAGCCCCAGCATTTT. The full variable domain, in which reference TRBV5-1 and TRBJ1-5 provide the parts outside the CDR3, is KAGVTQTPRYLIKTRGQQVTLSCSPISGHRSVSWYQQTPGQGLQFLFEYFSETQRNKGNFPGRFSGRQFSNSRSEMNVSTLELGDSALYLCASSLSPQGDQPQHFGDGTRLSIL.

The CDR3 here is CASSQRIPGNNPSYNEQFF. The CDR3 coding sequence is TGCGCCAGCAGCCAAAGAATTCCAGGGAATAACCCCTCCTACAATGAGCAGTTCTTC. The gene calls are TRBV4-1 and TRBJ2-1; tentatively, D is TRBD1 (5 bases). The CDR3 has 19 amino acids. The V end lost 2 bases, the J end lost 0 bases, and 20 bases lay between the germline ends. Looked up from germline, CDR1 is MGHRA and CDR2 is YSYEKL.

The chain couples TRBV18 to TRBJ2-1; 12 positions match TRBD2. Germline CDR1 reads KGHSH; CDR2 reads LQKENI. The CDR3 consists of 17 residues. The V and J ends lost 3 bases and 4 bases, in that order; junction bases with no gene match: 7. CDR3 protein: CASSPVLAGGRYNEQFF. CDR3 bases: TGTGCCAGCTCACCGGTCCTAGCGGGGGGGCGGTACAATGAGCAGTTCTTC.

The chain combines TRBV7-8 with TRBJ1-3; 11 bases are a match to TRBD1. V was pared by 2 bases and J by 4 bases, with 7 bases of the junction left unmatched. The CDR3 sequence is 17 residues long. In germline, CDR1 is SGHVS, CDR2 FQNEAQ. CDR3 residues: CASSLPKDRGLGNTIYF. The DNA of the CDR3 is TGTGCCAGCAGCTTACCGAAGGACAGGGGGCTAGGAAACACCATATATTTT.

The chain combines TRBV2 with TRBJ2-2, with 8 bases matching TRBD1. Germline-derived CDR1 and CDR2 are SNHLY and FYNNEI. Germline trimming cut 6 bases from V and 6 bases from J; bases unmatched to any gene: 6. This CDR3 contains 14 residues. In DNA form, the CDR3 reads TGTGCCAGCAGGGGGGGCAGGGGGCCCGGGGAGCTGTTTTTT. Translation: CASRGGRGPGELFF.

This clone occurred many times. V and J are TRBV10-3 and TRBJ2-7; no definite D call. Germline lookup yields CDR1 ENHRY and CDR2 SYGVKD. Trimming pared 6 bases from V and 3 bases from J, leaving 15 bases between. CDR3 length: 14 amino acids. CDR3 amino acids: CAISWGRADYEQYF. The CDR3 bases are TGTGCCATCAGCTGGGGTCGGGCGGACTACGAGCAGTACTTC.